Below are 22 T cell receptor beta chains sequenced from a single sample in a study of blood T cell repertoires in COVID-19. Using immunoSEQ multiplex PCR, the repertoire was profiled, and TCRdb retains in-frame clones only, with some absent. The sample shows hundreds of thousands of clones, 80% to 85% of them seen only once. The material sequenced was PBMCs or T cells enriched from blood (not recorded which). These receptors all stem from a woman aged 35 to 49 who had recovered from COVID-19.

CDR3: CASSQDAGQYF. The CDR3 bases are TGTGCCAGCAGCCAAGATGCGGGGCAGTACTTC. The chain joins TRBV3-1 (or the pseudogene TRBV3-2) to TRBJ2-7, with TRBD2 as a possible D gene (5 bases). The CDR3 is made up of 11 amino acids. V lost 0 bases to trimming and J lost 9 bases, with 6 bases between them. CDR1 and CDR2 (germline): LGHDT, YNNKEL (reference sequence).

Of note for this clone: The identical CDR3 is also encoded by other nucleotide sequences in the sample. This chain uses TRBV27 with TRBJ1-1; perhaps TRBD1 as D (6 bases). Per the germline V gene, CDR1 is MNHEY and CDR2 is SMNVEV (reference sequence). This CDR3 is built from 15 residues. V was shortened by 0 bases and J by 1 base, with 9 bases between the two germline ends. The CDR3 reads CASSLSRGGNTEAFF. The CDR3 DNA reads as TGTGCCAGCAGTTTATCGAGGGGGGGGAACACTGAAGCTTTCTTT.

This chain uses TRBV28 with TRBJ1-6, with TRBD1 identical over 10 bases. With 2 bases clipped from V and 8 bases from J, the junction kept 3 bases outside the gene matches. This CDR3 spans 15 amino acids. Germline CDR1 MDHEN, CDR2 SYDVKM. The CDR3 here is CASSLQTGGDSPLHF. For the CDR3, the DNA is TGTGCCAGCAGTTTACAGACAGGGGGCGATTCACCCCTCCACTTT. The full variable domain, completed using reference TRBV28 and TRBJ1-6, is DVKVTQSSRYLVKRTGEKVFLECVQDMDHENMFWYRQDPGLGLRLIYFSYDVKMKEKGDIPEGYSVSREKKERFSLILESASTNQTSMYLCASSLQTGGDSPLHFGNGTRLTVT.

The chain couples TRBV2 to TRBJ1-3, with D maybe TRBD1 (5 bases). Looked up from germline, CDR1 is SNHLY and CDR2 is FYNNEI. The CDR3 runs to 16 residues. V gave up 6 bases and J gave up 0 bases, with 15 bases separating them. This CDR3 reads CASRGRGDSSGNTIYF. DNA for the CDR3: TGTGCCAGCAGGGGCCGAGGGGACTCCTCTGGAAACACCATATATTTT.

The chain carries TRBV5-1 and TRBJ2-1; 11 nucleotides match TRBD2. In germline, CDR1 is SGHRS, CDR2 YFSETQ. The CDR3 totals 19 residues. V was pared by 3 bases and J by 1 base, with 12 bases of the junction left unmatched. The CDR3 nucleotides read TGCGCCAGCAGCTCCGTCCCGGGACTAGCGGAGACTTCCTACAATGAGCAGTTCTTC. It specifies CASSSVPGLAETSYNEQFF.

V gene TRBV28 combines with J gene TRBJ2-3; tentatively, D is TRBD2 (5 bases). The germline V gene encodes CDR1 MDHEN and CDR2 SYDVKM. V lost 4 bases to trimming and J lost 2 bases, with 19 bases between them. The CDR3 extends over 17 amino acids. The chain's CDR3 is CASSSGPGESPTDTQYF. The CDR3 nucleotides are TGTGCCAGCAGTTCAGGACCCGGGGAGAGCCCCACAGATACGCAGTATTTT.

The sample holds a few counts of this clone. V and J are TRBV19 and TRBJ1-6; D ambiguous. V was pared by 2 bases and J by 8 bases, with 10 bases between. Germline values: CDR1 LNHDA, CDR2 SQIVND (reference sequence). This CDR3 contains 14 residues. The CDR3 reads CASSIPGLDSPLHF. CDR3 bases: TGTGCCAGTAGTATACCAGGATTGGATTCACCCCTCCACTTT.

The CDR3 sequence: CASSYLRADSNQPQHF. The CDR3 DNA sequence: TGTGCCAGCAGCTACCTTCGTGCGGATAGCAATCAGCCCCAGCATTTT. The V call is TRBV5-6, the J call TRBJ1-5, with unresolved D. In germline, CDR1 is SGHDT, CDR2 YYEEEE. The CDR3 contains 16 residues. V shed 3 bases and J shed 0 bases, with 13 bases lying between them.

V and J are TRBV2 and TRBJ1-5, with D tentatively TRBD1 (6 bases). Germline CDR1 and CDR2: SNHLY and FYNNEI. V was clipped by 6 bases and J by 11 bases, with 23 bases between them. There are 15 residues in the CDR3. The CDR3 DNA is TGTGCCAGCAGCCGGGGGGGGACACTTGTCGGGACCCAGCATTTT. This codes for CASSRGGTLVGTQHF.

The CDR3 is CASSLGISYEQYV. In DNA, the CDR3 is TGTGCCAGCAGCTTAGGTATTTCCTACGAGCAGTACGTC. The rearrangement links TRBV7-4 to TRBJ2-7; D is uncertain. The CDR3 is made up of 13 amino acids. The germline V gene has CDR1 SGHVT and CDR2 SQSDAQ. Trimming removed 1 base at V and 1 base at J, with 5 bases between.

The CDR3 DNA reads as TGTGCCAGCAGCGTAGGGCAGGGTCACTATGGCTACACCTTC. Its translation: CASSVGQGHYGYTF. The chain combines TRBV9 with TRBJ1-2; a possible D gene is TRBD1 (5 bases). CDR3 size: 14 residues. In germline, CDR1 is SGDLS, CDR2 YYNGEE. Trimming cost V 0 bases and J 3 bases, with 9 bases left between them.

The CDR3 is CAWRPTGSAEAFF. The CDR3 DNA sequence: TGTGCCTGGAGACCTACAGGGTCGGCTGAAGCTTTCTTT. This rearrangement joins TRBV30 to TRBJ1-1; the D gene is possibly TRBD1 (6 bases). CDR3 length: 13 amino acids. Trimming took 3 bases from V and 6 from J, leaving 14 bases between them. Germline values: CDR1 GTSNPN, CDR2 SVGIG (reference sequence).

In DNA, the CDR3 is TGTGCCAGCAGCGGATACAGGGGGCTGGCGGAGGGCTACACCTTC. Residues: CASSGYRGLAEGYTF. The chain links TRBV7-9 to TRBJ1-2; 9 bases map to TRBD1. V trimming: 5 bases; J trimming: 8 bases; junction bases outside the gene matches: 12. The CDR3 has 15 amino acids. Germline V gene sequence: CDR1 SEHNR, CDR2 FQNEAQ (reference sequence).

The chain has TRBV7-2 and TRBJ2-5; TRBD2 matches 7 bases. Germline V gives CDR1 SGHTA, CDR2 FQGNSA. V lost 4 bases, J lost 1 base, and 6 bases stayed unmatched. The CDR3 length is 15 residues. CDR3 nucleotides: TGTGCCAGCAGCTCGGGACTACCAGGCCAAGAGACCCAGTACTTC. This codes for CASSSGLPGQETQYF.

V and J are TRBV27 and TRBJ2-3; 10 nucleotides agree with TRBD2. With V trimmed by 4 bases and J by 9 bases, 10 bases remained unmatched. The CDR3 covers 15 residues. The germline V gene has CDR1 MNHEY and CDR2 SMNVEV (reference sequence). In DNA form, the CDR3 reads TGTGCCAGCAGTTCAGCGGGAGGGACCCCAGGGACGCAGTATTTT. Encoded protein: CASSSAGGTPGTQYF.

The chain combines TRBV24-1 with TRBJ1-1; possible D gene TRBD1, 5 bases. The CDR3 is 16 amino acids. The germline V gene encodes CDR1 KGHDR and CDR2 SFDVKD. The V end was cut by 9 bases, the J end by 3 bases, with 22 bases between. The CDR3 bases are TGTGCCACCCGCCGCCAATCAGGGATGCGAGACACTGAAGCTTTCTTT. Its translation: CATRRQSGMRDTEAFF.

The chain combines TRBV30 with TRBJ1-1; a weak D match, TRBD1 (5 bases). Germline lookup yields CDR1 GTSNPN and CDR2 SVGIG (reference sequence). Trimming took off 7 bases at V and 0 bases at J, with 12 bases between the two ends. CDR3 length equals 13 residues. For the CDR3, the DNA is TGTGCCTTACAGTGGACATTGAACACTGAAGCTTTCTTT. Translation: CALQWTLNTEAFF.

This clone is a singleton in its sample. This chain links TRBV30 with TRBJ1-5, with 7 bases matching TRBD1. In germline, CDR1 is GTSNPN, CDR2 SVGIG (reference sequence). The CDR3 covers 12 residues. J gave up 9 bases and V 1 base, and 3 bases lay outside the gene matches. DNA for the CDR3: TGTGCCTGGAGTGAAGGACAGGCGCCCCAGCATTTT. Protein sequence: CAWSEGQAPQHF.

The rearrangement links TRBV6-4 to TRBJ1-2, with D hard to call. Germline V gene lookup returns CDR1 MRHNA and CDR2 SNTAGT. CDR3 length: 13 amino acids. The V and J ends lost 4 bases and 1 base respectively, with 7 bases between them. The chain's CDR3 is CASSVSFNYGYTF. The CDR3 bases are TGTGCCAGCAGTGTTTCCTTTAACTATGGCTACACCTTC.

The chain joins TRBV20-1 to TRBJ2-7; possible D gene TRBD2, 7 bases. V lost 3 bases to trimming and J lost 3 bases, with 12 bases between them. The CDR3 is 13 amino acids. Germline V gives CDR1 DFQATT, CDR2 SNEGSKA (reference sequence). CDR3 protein: CSASSGGHYEQYF. CDR3 bases: TGCAGTGCTAGTTCCGGGGGGCACTACGAGCAGTACTTC.

This chain uses TRBV20-1 with TRBJ1-2; D is ambiguous. Trimming took off 3 bases at V and 4 bases at J, with 9 bases between the two ends. Per germline, CDR1 DFQATT and CDR2 SNEGSKA (reference sequence). The CDR3 runs 12 residues. DNA for the CDR3: TGCAGTGCTAGTATAAAGCCCTATGGCTACACCTTC. Translated: CSASIKPYGYTF.

The chain uses TRBV11-3 and TRBJ2-2; 7 nucleotides match TRBD2. V gave up 1 base and J gave up 4 bases; unmatched junction bases: 0. This CDR3 has 14 residues. In germline, CDR1 is SGHNT, CDR2 YENEEA. This CDR3 reads CASSLGGSTGELFF. The CDR3 bases are TGTGCCAGCAGCTTAGGCGGGAGCACCGGGGAGCTGTTTTTT.